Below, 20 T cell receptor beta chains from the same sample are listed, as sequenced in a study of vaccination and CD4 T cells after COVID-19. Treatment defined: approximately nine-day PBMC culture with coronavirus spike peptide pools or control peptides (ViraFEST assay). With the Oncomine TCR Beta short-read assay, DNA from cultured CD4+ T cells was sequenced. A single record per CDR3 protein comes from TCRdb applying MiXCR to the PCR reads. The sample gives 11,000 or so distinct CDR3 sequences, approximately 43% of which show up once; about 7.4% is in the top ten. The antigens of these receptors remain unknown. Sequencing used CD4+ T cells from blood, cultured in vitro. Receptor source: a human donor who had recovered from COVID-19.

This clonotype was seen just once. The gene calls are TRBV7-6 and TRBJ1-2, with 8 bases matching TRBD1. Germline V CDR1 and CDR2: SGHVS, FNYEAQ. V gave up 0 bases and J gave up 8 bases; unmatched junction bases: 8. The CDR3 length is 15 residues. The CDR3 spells CASSLAPGGESGYTF. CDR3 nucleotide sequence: TGTGCCAGCAGCTTAGCTCCAGGGGGCGAGTCCGGCTACACCTTC.

CDR3 nucleotide sequence: TGTGCCAGCAGCAAGGGACTTGCGGGGGCTGGGGAGCAGTACTTC. Translating it yields CASSKGLAGAGEQYF. V gene TRBV11-2 combines with J gene TRBJ2-7; maybe TRBD2 (7 bases). The V end lost 5 bases, the J end lost 7 bases, and 21 bases lay between the germline ends. Germline-derived CDR1 and CDR2 are SGHAT and FQNNGV. This CDR3 has 15 residues.

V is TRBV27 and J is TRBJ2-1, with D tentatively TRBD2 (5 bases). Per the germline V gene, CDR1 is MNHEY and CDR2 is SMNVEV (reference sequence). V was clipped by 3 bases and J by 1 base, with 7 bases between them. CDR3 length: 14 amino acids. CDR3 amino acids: CASSFRGSYNEQFF. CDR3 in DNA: TGTGCCAGCAGTTTCCGGGGATCCTACAATGAGCAGTTCTTC.

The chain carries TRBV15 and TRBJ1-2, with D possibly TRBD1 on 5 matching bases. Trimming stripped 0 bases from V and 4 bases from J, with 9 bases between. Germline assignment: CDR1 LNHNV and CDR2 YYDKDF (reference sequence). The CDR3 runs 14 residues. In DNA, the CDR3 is TGTGCCACCAGCAGAGATAGGGGTAGCTATGGCTACACCTTC. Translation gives CATSRDRGSYGYTF.

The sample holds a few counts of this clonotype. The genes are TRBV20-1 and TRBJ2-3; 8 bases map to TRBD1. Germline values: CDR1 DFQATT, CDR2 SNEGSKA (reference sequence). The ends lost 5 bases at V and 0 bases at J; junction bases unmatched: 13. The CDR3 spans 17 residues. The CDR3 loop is CSAGTFGQGLSTDTQYF. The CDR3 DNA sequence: TGCAGTGCTGGAACTTTCGGACAGGGACTTAGCACAGATACGCAGTATTTT.

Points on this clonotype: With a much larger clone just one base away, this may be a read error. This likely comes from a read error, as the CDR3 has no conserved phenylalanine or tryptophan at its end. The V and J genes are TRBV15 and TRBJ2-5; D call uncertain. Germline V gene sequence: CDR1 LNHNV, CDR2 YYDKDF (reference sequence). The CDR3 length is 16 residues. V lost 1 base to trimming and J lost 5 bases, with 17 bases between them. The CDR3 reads CATSRVAWEARETQYS. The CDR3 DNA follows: TGTGCCACCAGCAGAGTTGCGTGGGAAGCCAGGGAGACCCAGTACTCC.

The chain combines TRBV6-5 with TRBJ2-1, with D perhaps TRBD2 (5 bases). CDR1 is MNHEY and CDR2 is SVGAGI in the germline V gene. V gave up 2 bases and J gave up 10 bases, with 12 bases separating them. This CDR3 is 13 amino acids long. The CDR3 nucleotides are TGTGCCAGCAGTTACGGAAGAACGGGAGAGCAGTTCTTC. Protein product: CASSYGRTGEQFF.

This chain's CDR3 is CASSRNLDTQYF. DNA for the CDR3: TGTGCCAGCAGCCGGAACTTGGATACGCAGTATTTT. The genes are TRBV5-4 and TRBJ2-3; no clear D gene. Trimming cost V 4 bases and J 6 bases, with 9 bases left between them. This CDR3 has 12 amino acids. Germline CDR1 reads SGHNT; CDR2 reads YYREEE (reference sequence).

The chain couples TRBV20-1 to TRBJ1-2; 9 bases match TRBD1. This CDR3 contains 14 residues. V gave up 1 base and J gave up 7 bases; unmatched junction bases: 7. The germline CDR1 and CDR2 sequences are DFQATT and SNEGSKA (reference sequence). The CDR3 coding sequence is TGCAGTGCTAGAGGGGGGGACAGGGCCCGTGGCTACACCTTC. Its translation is CSARGGDRARGYTF.

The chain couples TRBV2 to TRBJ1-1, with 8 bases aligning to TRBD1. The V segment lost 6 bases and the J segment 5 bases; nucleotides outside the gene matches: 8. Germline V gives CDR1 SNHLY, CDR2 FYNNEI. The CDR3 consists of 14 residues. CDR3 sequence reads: CASRGGQAGTEAFF. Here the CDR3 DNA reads TGTGCCAGCAGGGGGGGACAGGCGGGAACTGAAGCTTTCTTT. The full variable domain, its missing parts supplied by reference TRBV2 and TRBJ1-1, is EPEVTQTPSHQVTQMGQEVILRCVPISNHLYFYWYRQILGQKVEFLVSFYNNEISEKSEIFDDQFSVERPDGSNFTLKIRSTKLEDSAMYFCASRGGQAGTEAFFGQGTRLTVV.

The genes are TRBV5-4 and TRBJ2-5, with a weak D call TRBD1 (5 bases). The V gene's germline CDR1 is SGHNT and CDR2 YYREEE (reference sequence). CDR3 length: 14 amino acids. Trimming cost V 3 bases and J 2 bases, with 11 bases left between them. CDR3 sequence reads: CASSSDSLQETQYF. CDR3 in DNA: TGTGCCAGCAGCTCCGACAGTTTGCAAGAGACCCAGTACTTC.

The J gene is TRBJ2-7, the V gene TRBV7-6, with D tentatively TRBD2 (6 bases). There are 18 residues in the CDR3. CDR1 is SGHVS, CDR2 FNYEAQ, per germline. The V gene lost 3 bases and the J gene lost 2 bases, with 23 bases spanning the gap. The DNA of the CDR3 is TGTGCCAGCAGCTTTATCGCCGGTGAGGGCGGGACGCCCTACGAGCAGTACTTC. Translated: CASSFIAGEGGTPYEQYF.

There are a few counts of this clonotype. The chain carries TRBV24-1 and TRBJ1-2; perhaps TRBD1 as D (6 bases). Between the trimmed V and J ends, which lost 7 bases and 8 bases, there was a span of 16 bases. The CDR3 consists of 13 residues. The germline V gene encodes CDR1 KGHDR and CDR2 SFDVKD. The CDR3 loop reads CATSGGLTAGYTF. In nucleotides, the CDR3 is TGTGCCACCAGCGGGGGCCTCACAGCGGGCTACACCTTC.

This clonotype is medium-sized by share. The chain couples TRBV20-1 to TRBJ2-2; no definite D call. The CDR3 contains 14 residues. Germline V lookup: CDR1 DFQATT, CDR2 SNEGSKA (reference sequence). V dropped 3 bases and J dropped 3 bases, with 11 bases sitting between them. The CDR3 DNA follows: TGCAGTGCTAGTTCCCCTCGGGACACCGGGGAGCTGTTTTTT. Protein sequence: CSASSPRDTGELFF.

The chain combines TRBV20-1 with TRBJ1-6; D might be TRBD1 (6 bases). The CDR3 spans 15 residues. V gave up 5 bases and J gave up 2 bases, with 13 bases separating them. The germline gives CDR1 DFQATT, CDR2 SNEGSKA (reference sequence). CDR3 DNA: TGCAGTGCTGAAACTTCAGGGGCCTATAATTCACCCCTCCACTTT. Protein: CSAETSGAYNSPLHF.

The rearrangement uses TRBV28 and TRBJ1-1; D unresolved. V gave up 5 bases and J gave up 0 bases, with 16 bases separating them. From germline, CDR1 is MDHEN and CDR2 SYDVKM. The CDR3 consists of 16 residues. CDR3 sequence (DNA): TGTGCCAGCAGTCCCCCCACTCACAGCATGAACACTGAAGCTTTCTTT. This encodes CASSPPTHSMNTEAFF.

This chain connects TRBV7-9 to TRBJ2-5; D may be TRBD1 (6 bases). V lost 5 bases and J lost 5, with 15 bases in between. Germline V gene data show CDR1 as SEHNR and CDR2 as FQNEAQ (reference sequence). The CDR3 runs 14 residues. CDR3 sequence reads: CASSRIARGETQYF. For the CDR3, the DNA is TGTGCCAGCAGCCGAATAGCGAGGGGGGAGACCCAGTACTTC.

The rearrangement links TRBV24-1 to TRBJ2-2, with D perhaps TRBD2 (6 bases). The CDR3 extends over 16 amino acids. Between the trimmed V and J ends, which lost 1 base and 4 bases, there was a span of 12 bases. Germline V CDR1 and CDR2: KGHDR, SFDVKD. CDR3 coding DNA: TGTGCCACCAGTGATTTTGGGGGGTCGCGCACCGGGGAGCTGTTTTTT. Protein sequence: CATSDFGGSRTGELFF.

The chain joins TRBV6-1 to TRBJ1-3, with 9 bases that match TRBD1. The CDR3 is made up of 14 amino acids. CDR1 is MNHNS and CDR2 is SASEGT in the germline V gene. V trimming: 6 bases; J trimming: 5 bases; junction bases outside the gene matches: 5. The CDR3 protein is CASSATGGRNTIYF. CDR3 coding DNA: TGTGCCAGCAGCGCAACAGGGGGCAGAAACACCATATATTTT.

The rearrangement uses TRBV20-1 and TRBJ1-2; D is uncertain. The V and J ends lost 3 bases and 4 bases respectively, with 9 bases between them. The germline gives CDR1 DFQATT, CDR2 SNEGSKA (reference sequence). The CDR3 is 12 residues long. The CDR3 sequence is CSASEEIYGYTF. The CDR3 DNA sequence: TGCAGTGCTAGCGAAGAAATCTATGGCTACACCTTC.